Listed here is a single TCR beta chain. The target of this receptor is not known. Base-call qualities are not available, and no considerably larger clone is one nucleotide away. RNA was extracted using the RNeasy kit, and about 0.45 to 1 ug of the RNA was reverse transcribed with random hexamers. The immunoSEQ multiplex PCR assay, covering 54 Vbeta and 13 Jbeta segments, was used to amplify TCR beta CDR3 regions. PCR amplification bias was corrected using a synthetic template baseline for primer optimization and computational correction. Per the authors' processing: Only productive sequences were kept, with reads annotated to V, D and J genes according to IMGT and analyzed in immunoSEQ Analyzer. Clonality was computed as one minus Shannon entropy normalized by log2 of the number of productive unique sequences. For each patient and control, public and private clones were evaluated within the 100 most prevalent clones. A clone was defined as Susac-specific if it was absent from the healthy and MS cohorts, from around 960 published viral clones and from other ImmuneACCESS disease sequences. The raw public data were reprocessed by TCRdb itself: fastp quality trimming at Q25, MiXCR clonotype calling, in-frame beta chains only. Identical CDR3 proteins give one entry, which carries the most common genes and DNA. The V and J calls were determined by TCRdb, not by the authors. Here the sample has roughly 150,000 distinct CDR3 sequences; approximately 95% occur a single time. Together, the top ten hold 0.16% of the sample.

The junction carries 15 bases between V and J, which are trimmed by 0 bases and 5 bases respectively. The germline V gene specifies MNHEY as CDR1 and SVGAGI as CDR2. The CDR3 numbers 16 residues from cysteine through phenylalanine. Only CDR3 DNA is held: 48 bases, read in frame from base 1. Peripheral blood CD8+ and CD4+ T cells from healthy donors, Susac syndrome patients and multiple sclerosis patients were profiled using high-throughput TCR beta sequencing. Recently defined diagnostic criteria for definite or probable disease were met by the Susac syndrome patients. Bulk CD8+ and CD4+ T cells were purified by magnetic negative isolation, while CD8+ TEMRA cells were enriched using FACS. Blood was drawn into EDTA tubes, processed within 24 hours, and PBMCs were isolated by density gradient centrifugation. PBMCs intended for TCR sequencing were frozen in liquid nitrogen and were later thawed in a 37 degrees C water bath. A purity of at least 90% was achieved for sorted or isolated CD4+, CD8+ and CD8+ TEMRA cells.

The data were taken from a study of CD8 T cells in Susac syndrome (dated by TCRdb to about 2019). General notes on the study: Of the Susac syndrome patients who were sequenced, fewer than ten were in clinical remission while 5 or 6 had clinically active disease. The study used repertoire sequencing to test whether antigen drove CD8+ T cell activation and differentiation in Susac syndrome. At blood withdrawal, Susac syndrome patients were therapy-naive, treated with corticosteroids (with IVIg additionally given to some), or treated with IVIg alone. Findings and caveats that apply to the study as a whole: The study acknowledged that relatively few individuals were included in the TCR sequencing and HLA analysis. The CD4+ T cell repertoire of patients with Susac syndrome showed no detectable clonal expansion.

This clonotype was sampled from a human donor with Susac syndrome. Sequencing used CD4+ T cells from PBMCs. The chain uses TRBV6-5 and TRBJ2-3; D gene: possibly TRBD2, on 7 matching bases. The sequence in DNA is TGTGCCAGCAGTTACTCGAACCGGGGGGCCGGAGATACGCAGTATTTT. This gives the protein CASSYSNRGAGDTQYF.